The 8 T cell receptor beta chains below all came from one sample that was sequenced in a study of graft-versus-host responses after intestinal transplantation. Some clones are missing from TCRdb's copy, which holds only in-frame ones; the method was immunoSEQ multiplex PCR. This table holds about 18,000 clones, roughly 40% found once. Sequences were derived from alloreactive CD4+ T cells from a mixed lymphocyte reaction culture, sampled before intestinal transplant. Described subset: CFSE-low proliferating T cells sorted from approximately 6-day pre-transplant mixed lymphocyte reaction (GvH or HvG direction). The source is a human patient who received an intestinal transplant.

The CDR3 DNA sequence: TGTGCCAGCAGCTTTCCTGGGTTCACAGATACGCAGTATTTT. Residues: CASSFPGFTDTQYF. V and J are TRBV5-5 and TRBJ2-3; the D is unclear. Germline values: CDR1 SGHKS, CDR2 YYEKEE (reference sequence). V gave up 2 bases and J gave up 2 bases, with 9 bases separating them. This CDR3 spans 14 amino acids.

The V and J genes are TRBV7-9 and TRBJ1-4; no definite D call. Trimming took 2 bases from V and 4 from J, leaving 14 bases between them. This CDR3 region has 16 residues. Germline V gives CDR1 SEHNR, CDR2 FQNEAQ (reference sequence). CDR3 residues: CASSLNPDTINEKLFF. The CDR3 region has the DNA TGTGCCAGCAGCTTAAACCCAGACACGATTAATGAAAAACTGTTTTTT.

This sequence joins TRBV21-1 and TRBJ1-1; no DNA check was done on the table's D call, TRBD1. TRBV21-1 is a known pseudogene. This CDR3 region has 11 residues. The CDR3 spells CARAGVTEAFF. CDR3 nucleotides: TGTGCCAGGGCAGGGGTTACTGAAGCTTTCTTT.

The V and J genes are TRBV5-1 and TRBJ2-3; tentative D call: TRBD2 (6 bases). Trimming stripped 3 bases from V and 5 bases from J, with 13 bases between. This CDR3 has 14 residues. The germline V gene has CDR1 SGHRS and CDR2 YFSETQ. The CDR3 nucleotides read TGCGCCAGCAGCTGGGGGGAAGGAGGAGATACGCAGTATTTT. It is translated as CASSWGEGGDTQYF.

This sequence joins TRBV6-5 and TRBJ1-2; the D gene is possibly TRBD1 (6 bases). This CDR3 region has 13 residues. Trimming shortened V by 3 bases and J by 8 bases, and 13 bases separated the two germline ends. CDR1 is MNHEY, CDR2 SVGAGI, per germline. CDR3 loop: CASSYFEGVGYTF. The CDR3 nucleotides read TGTGCCAGCAGTTATTTCGAGGGGGTAGGCTACACCTTC.

This clone was recorded a few times. The chain combines TRBV10-3 with TRBJ1-1; D is unresolved. The V and J ends lost 6 bases and 1 base respectively, with 6 bases between them. Germline lookup yields CDR1 ENHRY and CDR2 SYGVKD. The CDR3 runs 12 residues. This CDR3 is CAISFQNTEAFF. As DNA, the CDR3 is TGTGCCATCAGCTTTCAGAACACTGAAGCTTTCTTT.

The V and J genes are TRBV11-2 and TRBJ1-2, with 11 nucleotides matching TRBD1. The CDR3 runs to 13 residues. Germline V gene data show CDR1 as SGHAT and CDR2 as FQNNGV. V was pared by 7 bases and J by 7 bases, with 5 bases of the junction left unmatched. CDR3 residues: CASKGQGGSGYTF. The CDR3 DNA is TGTGCCAGCAAGGGACAGGGGGGATCTGGCTACACCTTC. The complete variable domain, with remaining parts taken from reference TRBV11-2 and TRBJ1-2, reads EAGVAQSPRYKIIEKRQSVAFWCNPISGHATLYWYQQILGQGPKLLIQFQNNGVVDDSQLPKDRFSAERLKGVDSTLKIQPAKLEDSAVYLCASKGQGGSGYTFGSGTRLTVV.

By proportion, this clone is medium-sized. The V and J genes are TRBV4-1 and TRBJ1-5; tentatively, D is TRBD1 (6 bases). The CDR3 runs to 16 residues. Germline V CDR1 and CDR2: MGHRA, YSYEKL. Deletions cut 0 bases from V and 9 bases from J, with 18 bases between. As DNA, the CDR3 is TGCGCCAGCAGCCAAGACTGGCTCCGCAGCAGGGGGCCCCAGCATTTT. Translated, it gives CASSQDWLRSRGPQHF.